This passage covers 8 T cell receptor beta chains from one sample sequenced in a study of blood T cell repertoires in COVID-19. Repertoires were generated with immunoSEQ multiplex PCR, while TCRdb's copy carries only in-frame clones and drops some. Of 280,000 or so clones in the sample, roughly 88% were seen once. Sample: peripheral blood. All receptors come from a man between 18 and 29 years old with active or convalescent COVID-19.

V usage is TRBV9 and J usage is TRBJ2-5; 7 nucleotides align to TRBD2. CDR1 and CDR2 from the germline V gene are SGDLS and YYNGEE. V lost 1 base and J lost 5; bases outside the gene matches: 2. There are 13 residues in the CDR3. The CDR3 nucleotides are TGTGCCAGCAGCGTACTGGGAGGGGAGACCCAGTACTTC. Its protein product is CASSVLGGETQYF.

This chain uses TRBV27 with TRBJ2-1; 9 positions match TRBD2. Germline V gene sequence: CDR1 MNHEY, CDR2 SMNVEV (reference sequence). V lost 2 bases and J lost 4; bases outside the gene matches: 3. CDR3 length: 15 amino acids. This chain's CDR3 is CASSLAGGPYNEQFF. The CDR3 nucleotides read TGTGCCAGCAGTTTAGCGGGGGGGCCTTACAATGAGCAGTTCTTC.

This rearrangement joins TRBV4-3 to TRBJ1-6, with 9 positions matching TRBD1. Germline CDR1 LGHNA, CDR2 YSLEER. V trimming: 1 base; J trimming: 8 bases; junction bases outside the gene matches: 3. CDR3 length: 15 amino acids. CDR3 amino acids: CASSQGTGEDSPLHF. CDR3 in DNA: TGCGCCAGCAGCCAAGGGACAGGGGAAGATTCACCCCTCCACTTT.

This clone was seen just once. The gene calls are TRBV5-6 and TRBJ1-2, with a weak D call TRBD1 (6 bases). Germline-derived CDR1 and CDR2 are SGHDT and YYEEEE. Between the trimmed V and J ends, which lost 0 bases and 8 bases, there was a span of 14 bases. The CDR3 sequence is 14 residues long. CDR3 loop: CASSLVPGEGGYTF. The CDR3 DNA is TGTGCCAGCAGCTTGGTGCCAGGGGAGGGAGGCTACACCTTC.

CDR3 in amino acids: CASSLPRFNTGELFF. CDR3 bases: TGTGCCAGCAGCTTACCCCGTTTTAACACCGGGGAGCTGTTTTTT. This chain uses TRBV11-2 with TRBJ2-2; D is ambiguous. V was clipped by 2 bases and J by 2 bases, with 9 bases between them. This CDR3 has 15 residues. Germline CDR1 and CDR2: SGHAT and FQNNGV.

With respect to this clone: At the DNA level, this CDR3 is encoded by other sequences in the same sample as well. The genes are TRBV6-5 and TRBJ2-7; TRBD1 matches 11 bases. Germline trimming cut 8 bases from V and 4 bases from J; bases unmatched to any gene: 1. This CDR3 is 12 amino acids long. From germline, CDR1 is MNHEY and CDR2 SVGAGI. The CDR3 sequence is CASGTGGYEQYF. The CDR3 nucleotides read TGTGCCAGCGGGACAGGGGGGTACGAGCAGTACTTC.

The chain recombines TRBV4-2 with TRBJ2-1, with 8 bases matching TRBD1. Looked up from germline, CDR1 is LGHNA and CDR2 is YNFKEQ. Germline trimming cut 3 bases from V and 4 bases from J; bases unmatched to any gene: 8. The CDR3 runs to 16 residues. CDR3 bases: TGTGCCAGCAGCCACCAGGACAGGGCTAGATACAATGAGCAGTTCTTC. Translating gives CASSHQDRARYNEQFF.

The chain joins TRBV25-1 to TRBJ1-2; D is ambiguous. Trimming took off 5 bases at V and 7 bases at J, with 17 bases between the two ends. This CDR3 region has 14 residues. Germline V gene sequence: CDR1 MGHDK, CDR2 SYGVNS. The CDR3 coding sequence is TGTGCCAGCAGTCAACGCGAGGGTGGGGTTGGCTACACCTTC. Protein product: CASSQREGGVGYTF.